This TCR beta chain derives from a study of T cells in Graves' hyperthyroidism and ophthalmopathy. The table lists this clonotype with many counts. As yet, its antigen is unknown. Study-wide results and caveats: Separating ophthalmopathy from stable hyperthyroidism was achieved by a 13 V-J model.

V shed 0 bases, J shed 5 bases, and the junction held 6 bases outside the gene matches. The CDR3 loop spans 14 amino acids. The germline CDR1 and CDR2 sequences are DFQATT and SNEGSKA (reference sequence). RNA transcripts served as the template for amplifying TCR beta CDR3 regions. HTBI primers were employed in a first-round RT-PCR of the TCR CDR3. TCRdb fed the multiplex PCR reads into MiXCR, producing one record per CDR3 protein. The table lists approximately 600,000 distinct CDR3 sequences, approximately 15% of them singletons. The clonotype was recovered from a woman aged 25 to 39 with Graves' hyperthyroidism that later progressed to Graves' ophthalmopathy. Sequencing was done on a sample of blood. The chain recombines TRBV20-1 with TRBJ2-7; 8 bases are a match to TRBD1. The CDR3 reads CSAREGTGGDEQYF. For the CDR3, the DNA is TGCAGTGCTAGAGAGGGGACAGGAGGGGACGAGCAGTACTTC.